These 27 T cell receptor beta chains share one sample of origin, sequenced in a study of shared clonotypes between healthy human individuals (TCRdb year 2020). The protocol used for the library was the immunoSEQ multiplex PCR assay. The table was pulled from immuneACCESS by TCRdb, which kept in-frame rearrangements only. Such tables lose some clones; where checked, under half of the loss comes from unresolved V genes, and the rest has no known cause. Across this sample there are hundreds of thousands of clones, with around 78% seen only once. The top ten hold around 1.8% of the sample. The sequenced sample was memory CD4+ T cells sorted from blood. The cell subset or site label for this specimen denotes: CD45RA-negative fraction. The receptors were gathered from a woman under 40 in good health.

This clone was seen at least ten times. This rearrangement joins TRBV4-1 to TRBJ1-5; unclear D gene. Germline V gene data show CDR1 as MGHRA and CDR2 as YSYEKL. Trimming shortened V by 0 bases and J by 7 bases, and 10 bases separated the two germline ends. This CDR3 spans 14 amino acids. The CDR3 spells CASSQDPGGQPQHF. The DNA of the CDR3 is TGCGCCAGCAGCCAAGATCCGGGAGGACAGCCCCAGCATTTT.

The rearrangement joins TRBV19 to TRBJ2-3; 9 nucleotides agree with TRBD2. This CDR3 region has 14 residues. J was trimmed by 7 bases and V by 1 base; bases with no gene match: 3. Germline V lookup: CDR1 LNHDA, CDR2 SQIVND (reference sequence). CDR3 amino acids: CASSIVAGAYTQYF. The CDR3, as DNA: TGTGCCAGTAGTATAGTAGCGGGAGCATATACGCAGTATTTT.

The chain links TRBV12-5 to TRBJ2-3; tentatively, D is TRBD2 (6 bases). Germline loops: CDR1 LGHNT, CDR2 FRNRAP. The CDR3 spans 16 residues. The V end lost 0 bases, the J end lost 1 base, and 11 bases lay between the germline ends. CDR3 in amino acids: CASGLVSGVGTDTQYF. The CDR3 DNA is TGTGCTAGTGGTTTGGTTTCGGGGGTAGGCACAGATACGCAGTATTTT.

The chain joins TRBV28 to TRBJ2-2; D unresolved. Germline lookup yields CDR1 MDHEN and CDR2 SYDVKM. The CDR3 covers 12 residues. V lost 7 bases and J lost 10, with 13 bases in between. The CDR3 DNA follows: TGTGCCAGCATATCTGTAAGAAAGGAGCTGTTTTTT. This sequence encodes CASISVRKELFF.

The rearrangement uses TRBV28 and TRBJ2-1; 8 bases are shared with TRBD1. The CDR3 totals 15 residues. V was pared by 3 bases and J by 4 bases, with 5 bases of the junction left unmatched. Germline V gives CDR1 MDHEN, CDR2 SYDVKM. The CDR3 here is CASSFGRGPYNEQFF. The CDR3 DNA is TGTGCCAGCAGTTTTGGCAGGGGGCCTTACAATGAGCAGTTCTTC.

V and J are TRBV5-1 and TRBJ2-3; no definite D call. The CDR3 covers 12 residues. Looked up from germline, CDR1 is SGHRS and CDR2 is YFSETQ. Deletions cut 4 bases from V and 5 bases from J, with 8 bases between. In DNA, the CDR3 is TGCGCCAGCAGCCCCTACAAAGATACGCAGTATTTT. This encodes CASSPYKDTQYF.

The CDR3 protein is CASSKGLAGGATQYF. Written as DNA, the CDR3 is TGTGCCAGCAGCAAGGGACTAGCGGGAGGTGCGACCCAGTACTTC. The chain joins TRBV5-6 to TRBJ2-5, with 15 bases matching TRBD2. The germline V gene encodes CDR1 SGHDT and CDR2 YYEEEE. This CDR3 spans 15 amino acids. V trimming: 4 bases; J trimming: 7 bases; junction bases outside the gene matches: 5.

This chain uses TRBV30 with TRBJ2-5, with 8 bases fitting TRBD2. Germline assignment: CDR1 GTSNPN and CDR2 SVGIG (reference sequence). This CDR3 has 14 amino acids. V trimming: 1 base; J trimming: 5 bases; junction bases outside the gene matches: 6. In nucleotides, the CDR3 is TGTGCCTGGAGTGCCGGGGGCGGGGGGGAGACCCAGTACTTC. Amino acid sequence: CAWSAGGGGETQYF.

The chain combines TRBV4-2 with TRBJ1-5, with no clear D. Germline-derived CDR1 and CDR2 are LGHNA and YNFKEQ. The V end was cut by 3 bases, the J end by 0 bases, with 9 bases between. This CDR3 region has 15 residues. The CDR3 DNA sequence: TGTGCCAGCAGCCACTATCATGGTAGCAATCAGCCCCAGCATTTT. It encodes CASSHYHGSNQPQHF.

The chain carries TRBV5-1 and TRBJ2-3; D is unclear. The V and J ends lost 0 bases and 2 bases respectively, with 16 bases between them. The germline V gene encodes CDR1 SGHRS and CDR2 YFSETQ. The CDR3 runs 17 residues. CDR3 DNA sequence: TGCGCCAGCAGCTTGGGGCCAGGCGGCCATCCCACAGATACGCAGTATTTT. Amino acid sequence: CASSLGPGGHPTDTQYF.

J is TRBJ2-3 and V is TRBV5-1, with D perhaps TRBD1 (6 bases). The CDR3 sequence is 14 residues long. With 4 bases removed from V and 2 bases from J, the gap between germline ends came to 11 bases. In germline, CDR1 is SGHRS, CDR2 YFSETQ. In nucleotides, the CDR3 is TGCGCCAGCAGCATACAGGGATCCACAGATACGCAGTATTTT. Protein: CASSIQGSTDTQYF.

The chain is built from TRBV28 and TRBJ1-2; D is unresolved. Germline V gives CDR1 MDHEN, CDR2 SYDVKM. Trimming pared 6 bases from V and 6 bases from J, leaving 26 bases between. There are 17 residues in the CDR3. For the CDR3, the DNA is TGTGCCAGCAGCACTCCCGGTTCCGGGAAAACTGGGGATGGCTACACCTTC. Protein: CASSTPGSGKTGDGYTF.

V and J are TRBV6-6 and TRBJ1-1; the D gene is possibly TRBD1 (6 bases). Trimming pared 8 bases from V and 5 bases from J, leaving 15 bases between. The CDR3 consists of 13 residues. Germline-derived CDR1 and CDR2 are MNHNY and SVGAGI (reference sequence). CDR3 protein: CASAQGLWTEAFF. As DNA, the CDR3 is TGTGCCAGCGCACAGGGTTTGTGGACTGAAGCTTTCTTT.

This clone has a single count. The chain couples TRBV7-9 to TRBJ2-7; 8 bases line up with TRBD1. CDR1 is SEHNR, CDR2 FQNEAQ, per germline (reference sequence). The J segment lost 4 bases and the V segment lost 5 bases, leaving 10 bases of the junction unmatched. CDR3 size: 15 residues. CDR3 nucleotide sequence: TGTGCCAGCAGCATCGGGACAGGAGGAATATACGAGCAGTACTTC. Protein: CASSIGTGGIYEQYF.

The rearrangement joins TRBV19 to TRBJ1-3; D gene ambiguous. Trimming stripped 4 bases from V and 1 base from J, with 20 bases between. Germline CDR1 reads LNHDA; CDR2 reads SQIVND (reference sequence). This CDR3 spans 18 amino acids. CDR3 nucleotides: TGTGCCAGTAGTAAGCGTATGGGTGCGGACCCGTCTGGAAACACCATATATTTT. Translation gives CASSKRMGADPSGNTIYF.

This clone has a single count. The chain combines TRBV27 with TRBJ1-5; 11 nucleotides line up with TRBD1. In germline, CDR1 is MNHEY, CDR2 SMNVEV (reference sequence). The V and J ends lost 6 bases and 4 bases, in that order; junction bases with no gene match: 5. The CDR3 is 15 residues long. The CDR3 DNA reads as TGTGCCAGCAGAAGGGGACAGGGGGGGAATCAGCCCCAGCATTTT. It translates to CASRRGQGGNQPQHF.

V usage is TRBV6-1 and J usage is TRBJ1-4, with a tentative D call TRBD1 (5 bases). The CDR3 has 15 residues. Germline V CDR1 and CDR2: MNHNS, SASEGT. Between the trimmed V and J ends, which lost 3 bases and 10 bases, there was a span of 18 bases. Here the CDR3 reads CASSEAWTVGGKLFF. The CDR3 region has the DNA TGTGCCAGCAGTGAGGCGTGGACGGTGGGGGGAAAACTGTTTTTT.

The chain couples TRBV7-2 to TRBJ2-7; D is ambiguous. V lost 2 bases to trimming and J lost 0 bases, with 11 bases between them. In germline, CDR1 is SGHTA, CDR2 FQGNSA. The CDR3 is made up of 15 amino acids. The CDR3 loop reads CASSLTPVPSYEQYF. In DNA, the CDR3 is TGTGCCAGCAGCTTAACGCCGGTGCCCTCCTACGAGCAGTACTTC. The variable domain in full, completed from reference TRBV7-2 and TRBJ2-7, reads GAGVSQSPSNKVTEKGKDVELRCDPISGHTALYWYRQSLGQGLEFLIYFQGNSAPDKSGLPSDRFSAERTGGSVSTLTIQRTQQEDSAVYLCASSLTPVPSYEQYFGPGTRLTVT.

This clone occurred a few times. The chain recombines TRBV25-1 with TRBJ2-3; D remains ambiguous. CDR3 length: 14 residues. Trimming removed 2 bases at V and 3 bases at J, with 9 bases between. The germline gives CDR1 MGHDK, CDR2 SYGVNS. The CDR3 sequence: CASSERAGTDTQYF. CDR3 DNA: TGTGCCAGCAGTGAAAGGGCCGGGACAGATACGCAGTATTTT.

This CDR3 is CASSIPAGGFYSNQPQHF. The CDR3 nucleotides are TGTGCCAGTAGTATCCCGGCAGGGGGGTTCTATAGCAATCAGCCCCAGCATTTT. V and J are TRBV19 and TRBJ1-5; 7 bases are a match to TRBD1. V lost 3 bases, J lost 0 bases, and 11 bases stayed unmatched. This CDR3 comprises 18 residues. Germline CDR1 reads LNHDA; CDR2 reads SQIVND (reference sequence).

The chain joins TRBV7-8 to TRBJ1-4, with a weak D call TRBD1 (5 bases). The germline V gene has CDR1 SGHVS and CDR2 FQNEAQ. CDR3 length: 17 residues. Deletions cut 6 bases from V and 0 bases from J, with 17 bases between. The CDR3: CASRLTGTGATNEKLFF. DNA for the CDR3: TGTGCCAGCAGGCTTACCGGGACGGGCGCAACTAATGAAAAACTGTTTTTT. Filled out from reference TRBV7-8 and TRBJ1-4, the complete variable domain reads GAGVSQSPRYKVAKRGQDVALRCDPISGHVSLFWYQQALGQGPEFLTYFQNEAQLDKSGLPSDRFFAERPEGSVSTLKIQRTQQEDSAVYLCASRLTGTGATNEKLFFGSGTQLSVL.

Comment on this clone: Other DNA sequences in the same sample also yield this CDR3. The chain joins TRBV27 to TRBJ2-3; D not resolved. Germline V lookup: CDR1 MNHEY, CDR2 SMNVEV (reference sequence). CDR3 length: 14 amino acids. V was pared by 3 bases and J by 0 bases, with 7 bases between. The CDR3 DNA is TGTGCCAGCAGTTTCCTCTCTAGCACAGATACGCAGTATTTT. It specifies CASSFLSSTDTQYF.

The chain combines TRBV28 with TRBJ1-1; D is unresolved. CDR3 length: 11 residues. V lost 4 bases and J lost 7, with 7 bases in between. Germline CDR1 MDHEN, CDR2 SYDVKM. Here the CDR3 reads CASSSDGEAFF. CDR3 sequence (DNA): TGTGCCAGCAGTTCCGACGGTGAAGCTTTCTTT.

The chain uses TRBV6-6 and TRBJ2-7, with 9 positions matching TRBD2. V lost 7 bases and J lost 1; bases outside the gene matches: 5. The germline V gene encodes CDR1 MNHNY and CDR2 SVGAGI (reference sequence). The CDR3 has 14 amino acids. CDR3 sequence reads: CASTPTSGSYEQYF. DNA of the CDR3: TGTGCCAGCACCCCGACTAGCGGTTCCTACGAGCAGTACTTC.

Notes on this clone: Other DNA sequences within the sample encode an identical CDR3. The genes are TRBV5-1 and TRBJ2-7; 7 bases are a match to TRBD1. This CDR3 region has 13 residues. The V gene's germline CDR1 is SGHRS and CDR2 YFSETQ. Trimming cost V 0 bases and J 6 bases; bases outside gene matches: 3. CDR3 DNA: TGCGCCAGCAGCTTGGGGACAGGCAGCGAGCAGTACTTC. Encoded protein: CASSLGTGSEQYF.

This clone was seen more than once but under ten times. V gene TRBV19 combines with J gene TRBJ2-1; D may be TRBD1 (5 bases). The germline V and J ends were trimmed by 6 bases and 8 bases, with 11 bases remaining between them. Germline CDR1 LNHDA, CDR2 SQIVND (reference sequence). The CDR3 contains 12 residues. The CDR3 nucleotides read TGTGCCAGTAGCTTCATAGGGGATGAGCAGTTCTTC. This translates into CASSFIGDEQFF.

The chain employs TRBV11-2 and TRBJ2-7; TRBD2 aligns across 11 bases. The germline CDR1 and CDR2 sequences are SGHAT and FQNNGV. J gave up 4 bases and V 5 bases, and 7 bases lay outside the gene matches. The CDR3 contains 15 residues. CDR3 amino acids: CASSATSGSWYEQYF. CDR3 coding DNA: TGTGCCAGCAGCGCCACTAGCGGGAGCTGGTACGAGCAGTACTTC.